Following are 8 T cell receptor beta chains from one sample sequenced in a study of T cell repertoires in cytomegalovirus infection. TCRdb fed the reads into MiXCR, producing one record per CDR3 protein. Here the sample spans 300,000 to 400,000 distinct CDR3 sequences, more than 20% being singletons. What these receptors recognize is not known. The sample in question was cultured PBMCs, obtained from culture after CMV antigen stimulation. These receptors were collected from a human donor in good health (CMV status not recorded). Some clones in this sample may be carry-over from other donors' samples.

The chain links TRBV4-2 to TRBJ1-2; tentatively, D is TRBD1 (5 bases). The ends were cut back, 0 bases at V and 7 bases at J, with 15 bases in the middle. The CDR3 contains 15 residues. Germline V gene lookup returns CDR1 LGHNA and CDR2 YNFKEQ. CDR3 bases: TGTGCCAGCAGCCAAGAATTGGGTGGGGCAGGTGGCTACACCTTC. This translates into CASSQELGGAGGYTF.

This chain joins TRBV10-3 and TRBJ1-2; D gene uncertain. The V end was cut by 8 bases, the J end by 4 bases, with 14 bases between. CDR3 length equals 13 residues. Per germline, CDR1 ENHRY and CDR2 SYGVKD. Here the CDR3 reads CAISQAFSYGYTF. In nucleotides, the CDR3 is TGTGCCATCTCACAAGCCTTTAGCTATGGCTACACCTTC.

This clonotype occurred many times. The chain employs TRBV7-2 and TRBJ1-5, with 11 nucleotides matching TRBD1. Germline V CDR1 and CDR2: SGHTA, FQGNSA. CDR3 length equals 16 residues. V gave up 5 bases and J gave up 5 bases; unmatched junction bases: 8. For the CDR3, the DNA is TGTGCCAGCAGCCTAGGGACAGGGGGGAGGCATCAGCCCCAGCATTTT. This sequence encodes CASSLGTGGRHQPQHF.

V gene TRBV11-3 combines with J gene TRBJ2-7; D gene ambiguous. Trimming cost V 1 base and J 0 bases, with 7 bases left between them. Germline CDR1 reads SGHNT; CDR2 reads YENEEA. CDR3 length: 14 amino acids. The CDR3 nucleotides read TGTGCCAGCAGCTTAGGGATGGACTCCTACGAGCAGTACTTC. Protein: CASSLGMDSYEQYF.

This clonotype was observed a handful of times. The V and J genes are TRBV3-1 and TRBJ2-5; no firm D call. This CDR3 has 13 residues. V lost 6 bases, J lost 4 bases, and 12 bases lay in between. Germline V CDR1 and CDR2: LGHDT, YNNKEL (reference sequence). The CDR3 nucleotides read TGTGCCAGCAGTCCCAATTTCGCAGAGACCCAGTACTTC. Residues: CASSPNFAETQYF.

The genes are TRBV7-9 and TRBJ1-2; 8 nucleotides agree with TRBD1. Germline CDR1 and CDR2: SEHNR and FQNEAQ (reference sequence). V lost 4 bases to trimming and J lost 3 bases; unmatched junction nucleotides: 4. This CDR3 has 14 amino acids. The CDR3 region is CASSWTGRDYGYTF. The CDR3 DNA is TGTGCCAGCAGCTGGACAGGGCGTGACTATGGCTACACCTTC.

The genes are TRBV15 and TRBJ2-1; TRBD2 might be the D (5 bases). V was trimmed by 8 bases and J by 2 bases, leaving 13 bases between them. This CDR3 spans 14 amino acids. Germline CDR1 and CDR2: LNHNV and YYDKDF (reference sequence). The CDR3 DNA reads as TGTGCCACCCTAGATGCGGGTACCTACAATGAGCAGTTCTTC. It codes for CATLDAGTYNEQFF. The whole variable domain, filled in from reference TRBV15 and TRBJ2-1, reads DAMVIQNPRYQVTQFGKPVTLSCSQTLNHNVMYWYQQKSSQAPKLLFHYYDKDFNNEADTPDNFQSRRPNTSFCFLDIRSPGLGDTAMYLCATLDAGTYNEQFFGPGTRLTVL.

This clonotype has a handful of counts. The V gene is TRBV6-6, the J gene TRBJ2-2; D gene ambiguous. The CDR3 contains 15 residues. Looked up from germline, CDR1 is MNHNY and CDR2 is SVGAGI (reference sequence). With 6 bases removed from V and 2 bases from J, the gap between germline ends came to 13 bases. Here the CDR3 DNA reads TGTGCCAGCAGCCACCCGACGGGCAACACCGGGGAGCTGTTTTTT. Encoded protein: CASSHPTGNTGELFF.